This T cell receptor (beta chain) was profiled in a study of T cells in localized non-small cell lung cancer. This CDR3 comprises 16 residues. The repertoire was sequenced with immunoSEQ multiplex PCR; TCRdb's copy has only in-frame clones and lacks some. In the table there are about 1,600 clones, roughly a quarter of which are singletons. There are a few counts of this clone. An end of the junction does not agree with germline; a read error may underlie this. The sequencing here drew on lung tumor tissue, taken before any cancer treatment. The clonotype comes from a woman aged 35-75 years with stage III lung adenocarcinoma. V gene TRBV23-1 combines with J gene TRBJ2-3; 8 bases line up with TRBD2. TRBV23-1 is assigned to the ORF class and has an uncertain function. CDR3 in DNA: TGCGCCAGCAGCCAATTCAGCGGGAGTGCCACAGATACGCAGTATTTT. It encodes CASSQFSGSATDTQYF.